The present entry profiles one T cell receptor beta chain with its context. The antigen is undetermined. These data come from a study of shared clonotypes between healthy human individuals. Study-wide background: Participating donors consisted of two women and a few men aged 18 to 49. Regarding the study as a whole: Clonotype sharing among donors was expected to depend on sequencing depth.

The repertoire was sequenced with immunoSEQ multiplex PCR; TCRdb's copy has only in-frame clones and lacks some. Of about 470,000 clones in the sample, roughly 83% were seen once. This CDR3 contains 16 residues. Germline V gene data show CDR1 as MDHEN and CDR2 as SYDVKM. The V end lost 2 bases, the J end lost 0 bases, and 12 bases lay between the germline ends. This TCR was sampled from a woman in her thirties or forties in good health. Some clones in this sample may be carry-over from other donors' samples. The sample comprised PBMCs. The chain uses TRBV28 and TRBJ2-3, with a weak D call TRBD1 (7 bases). The CDR3 nucleotides read TGTGCCAGCAGTTTAGGCGGGACAGCAAGCACAGATACGCAGTATTTT. It yields the protein CASSLGGTASTDTQYF.